A selection of T cell receptor beta chains follows, all from one sample in a study of T cell repertoires in cytomegalovirus infection. Via MiXCR, TCRdb re-called the reads, giving one row per CDR3 protein. In the table there are some 900,000 distinct CDR3 sequences, approximately 29% of which are singletons. Antigens for these TCRs are unknown. This specimen was cultured CD8+ T cells from PBMCs, taken from culture after CMV antigen stimulation. These receptors were collected from a human donor in good health (CMV status not recorded). Some clones in this sample may be carry-over from other donors' samples. Both conserved end residues are part of each CDR3. D genes are given only for firm matches. Where a row states a size, it is once, few, many or the class of an expanded clone; other rows omit it.

-	TRBV6-8	-	TRBJ1-2	TGTGCCAGCAGTTTTTTTTACCCCACCCAAGGGGGCTACACCTTC	CASSFFYPTQGGYTF
-	TRBV27	-	TRBJ2-5	TGTGCCAGCAGTCACTGGGGTGAACAAGAGACCCAGTACTTC	CASSHWGEQETQYF
few	TRBV5-1	TRBD1	TRBJ2-7	TGCGCCAGCAAACCTACCTCCGGGACAGGAACAGTAGGATACGAGCAGTACTTC	CASKPTSGTGTVGYEQYF
-	TRBV9	-	TRBJ2-2	TGTGCCAGCAGCCTCCATAGGTCCACCGGGGAGCTGTTTTTT	CASSLHRSTGELFF
many	TRBV7-8	TRBD2	TRBJ2-1	TGTGCCAGCAGCCCCAAGACTAGCGGTGACAATGAGCAGTTCTTC	CASSPKTSGDNEQFF
few	TRBV7-6	TRBD1	TRBJ1-2	TGTGCCAGCAGGTCAACAGGGGGCGCTTCCTATGGCTACACCTTC	CASRSTGGASYGYTF
few	TRBV14	-	TRBJ1-1	TGTGCCAGCAGCCAAGATTGGGTCCAGGGGCGAGGAGCTTTCTTT	CASSQDWVQGRGAFF
-	TRBV4-1	-	TRBJ1-1	TGCGCCAGCAGCCCAAAGAGGACCAGCCCCGGCGCTTTCTTT	CASSPKRTSPGAFF
-	TRBV7-4	-	TRBJ2-6	TGTGCCAGCAGCTTAGTAGAGTCTGGGGCCAACGTCCTGACTTTC	CASSLVESGANVLTF
-	TRBV5-1	-	TRBJ2-2	TGCGCCAGCCCCACAGACACCGGGGAGCTGTTTTTT	CASPTDTGELFF
few	TRBV5-4	-	TRBJ1-1	TGTGCCAGCAGCTTGGTCGGATCAGGGGATGTGAACACTGAAGCTTTCTTT	CASSLVGSGDVNTEAFF
-	TRBV15	TRBD1	TRBJ1-2	TGTGCCACCAGCAGACGAAACCGGGACAGGGCGGACTATGGCTACACCTTC	CATSRRNRDRADYGYTF
-	TRBV12-3/TRBV12-4	TRBD1	TRBJ1-1	TGTGCCAGCAGCCTACAGGGGGCAGGGGGAGCTTTCTTT	CASSLQGAGGAFF
-	TRBV28	TRBD2	TRBJ2-5	TGTGCCAGCAGGATCCGACTAGCGGCGCAAGAGACCCAGTACTTC	CASRIRLAAQETQYF
-	TRBV27	-	TRBJ2-3	TGTGCCAGCAGTTCCCTGGGACTTCTGGTCGCAGATACGCAGTATTTT	CASSSLGLLVADTQYF
-	TRBV27	-	TRBJ1-2	TGTGCCAGCAGTTTATCGATGCGGACGGATGGCTACACCTTC	CASSLSMRTDGYTF
-	TRBV4-2	-	TRBJ2-5	TGTGCCAGCAGCCATCTCCCCAGGGGGGCAGACCAAGAGACCCAGTACTTC	CASSHLPRGADQETQYF
many	TRBV27	TRBD2	TRBJ2-1	TGTGCCAGCAGCCCTCTCAGGACGGGGGGCTCCTACAATGAGCAGTTCTTC	CASSPLRTGGSYNEQFF
few	TRBV20-1	-	TRBJ1-1	TGCAGTGCTAGAGGAGGGCCCGGGGGGGCTTTCTTT	CSARGGPGGAFF
-	TRBV28	-	TRBJ1-2	TGTGCCAGCAGTTTTTTCCAGACCCACCTTAACTATGGCTACACCTTC	CASSFFQTHLNYGYTF
few	TRBV12-3/TRBV12-4	-	TRBJ2-5	TGTGCCAGCAGTTTAGACGGTATTGAGACCCAGTACTTC	CASSLDGIETQYF
-	TRBV3-1	-	TRBJ1-3	TGTGCCAGCAGCCATCCCCCCGGCCTCTCTGGAAACACCATATATTTT	CASSHPPGLSGNTIYF
-	TRBV4-1	-	TRBJ1-5	TGCGCCGCCGGGCGGGACAAGCCCCAGCATTTT	CAAGRDKPQHF
-	TRBV7-9	-	TRBJ1-6	TGTGCCAGCAGCTTAGGAAAGGCATCCTCCTATAATTCACCCCTCCACTTT	CASSLGKASSYNSPLHF
few	TRBV27	-	TRBJ1-1	TGTGCCAGCAGACAGGGATTCGCTGAAGCTTTCTTT	CASRQGFAEAFF
-	TRBV6-2/TRBV6-3	TRBD1	TRBJ2-1	TGTGCCAGCAGCCCAATCCGTGGGACAGTGGTCGAGCAGTTCTTC	CASSPIRGTVVEQFF
-	TRBV10-3	TRBD1	TRBJ1-6	TGTGCCATCAGTGAGACGGGGACAGGGGACTATAATTCACCCCTCCACTTT	CAISETGTGDYNSPLHF
-	TRBV7-3	-	TRBJ2-1	TGTGCCAGCAGCCTCCTGTACACCGGGGAGCAGTTCTTC	CASSLLYTGEQFF
-	TRBV6-2/TRBV6-3	-	TRBJ1-1	TGTGCCAGCAGCAATAAACAGGGTTTATTTGATGGGGGCACTGAAGCTTTCTTT	CASSNKQGLFDGGTEAFF
-	TRBV6-5	-	TRBJ2-1	TGTGCCAGCAGCCTTATGGGGGGGGGCGATGAGCAGTTCTTC	CASSLMGGGDEQFF
-	TRBV14	-	TRBJ2-3	TGTGCCAGCAGCCCCCGACAGTTCGGTCCGGATACGCAGTATTTT	CASSPRQFGPDTQYF
many	TRBV7-2	TRBD1	TRBJ1-1	TGTGCCAGCAGCTTGCCCCAGGGGGTGAACACTGAAGCTTTCTTT	CASSLPQGVNTEAFF
many	TRBV4-1	TRBD1	TRBJ1-1	TGCGCCAGCAGCCAATACCCCCGGGACAGGGGGACTGAAGCTTTCTTT	CASSQYPRDRGTEAFF
-	TRBV6-1	TRBD1	TRBJ2-1	TGTGCCAGCAGTCTCTTGACAGGGTCCGCGGGTGAGCAGTTCTTC	CASSLLTGSAGEQFF
-	TRBV5-1	-	TRBJ1-4	TGCGCCAGCAGCCGGCTGGTATCTGCAACTAATGAAAAACTGTTTTTT	CASSRLVSATNEKLFF
-	TRBV5-4	TRBD1	TRBJ2-2	TGTGCCAGCAGGTCTCCCCGACAGGGGGTCACCGGGGAGCTGTTTTTT	CASRSPRQGVTGELFF
few	TRBV7-2	-	TRBJ1-5	TGTGCCAGCAGCCCCTCAGGCGTTGAGCCCCAGCATTTT	CASSPSGVEPQHF
few	TRBV7-6	-	TRBJ1-6	TGTGCCAGCAGCTTCGGTGAAGGAGGGAATTCACCCCTCCACTTT	CASSFGEGGNSPLHF
-	TRBV4-1	TRBD1	TRBJ1-2	TGCGCCAGCAGCCACGAGCCTGGGACAGACTATGGCTACACCTTC	CASSHEPGTDYGYTF
-	TRBV6-1	TRBD1	TRBJ2-1	TGTGCCAGCAGTGAGGAGGACAGGGGATACAATGAGCAGTTCTTC	CASSEEDRGYNEQFF
-	TRBV20-1	-	TRBJ2-1	TGCAGTGCTAGCGGGGGCTATCTACAAAATGAGCAGTTCTTC	CSASGGYLQNEQFF
-	TRBV6-1	TRBD1	TRBJ2-5	TGTGCCAGCAGTTTCGGACAGGAGCAAGAGACCCAGTACTTC	CASSFGQEQETQYF
few	TRBV4-1	TRBD1	TRBJ1-2	TGCGCCAGCAGCCATCTGACAGGGCTAAACTATGGCTACACCTTC	CASSHLTGLNYGYTF
-	TRBV6-5	TRBD1	TRBJ2-1	TGTGCCAGCAGTCCTGGACAGGGGGACAATGAGCAGTTCTTC	CASSPGQGDNEQFF
few	TRBV28	TRBD2	TRBJ2-1	TGTGCCAGCAGTTTGGCACTAGCGGGGCAAAGTGAGCAGTTCTTC	CASSLALAGQSEQFF
few	TRBV27	-	TRBJ2-4	TGTGCCAGCAGTTTATCGTCGGGGGTGGGTCGACAGTACTTC	CASSLSSGVGRQYF
few	TRBV2	-	TRBJ2-1	TGTGCCAGCAGTGAGGCGGACAACTACAATGAGCAGTTCTTC	CASSEADNYNEQFF
-	TRBV27	-	TRBJ2-3	TGTGCCAGCAGTTTAGACGGCGGGGCGGCAGATACGCAGTATTTT	CASSLDGGAADTQYF
few	TRBV7-6	TRBD2	TRBJ2-5	TGTGCCAGCAGCCCGCGGACCCCGGGAGGAGCCCAGTACTTC	CASSPRTPGGAQYF
once	TRBV19	-	TRBJ1-2	TGTGCCAGTGCCTTTCACAGCCGCACCCAGTCATTTTATGGCTACACCTTC	CASAFHSRTQSFYGYTF
many	TRBV6-1	-	TRBJ1-5	TGTGCCAGCAGTGGGGGCGTAGGGGAAAGGGGTCAGCCCCAGCATTTT	CASSGGVGERGQPQHF
-	TRBV4-1	TRBD2	TRBJ2-7	TGCGCCAGCAGCCAAGAAGGAGCGGGGGCACTTAATCTCTACGAGCAGTACTTC	CASSQEGAGALNLYEQYF
-	TRBV4-1	-	TRBJ1-1	TGCGCCAGCAGCCCCGAGTGGGGGAACACTGAAGCTTTCTTT	CASSPEWGNTEAFF
few	TRBV4-1	-	TRBJ2-7	TGCGCCAGCAGCCAAGAGGGTCGCTACGAGCAGTACTTC	CASSQEGRYEQYF
few	TRBV7-6	TRBD2	TRBJ2-2	TGTGCCAGCAGCGGACTAGCGGGAGAGAACACCGGGGAGCTGTTTTTT	CASSGLAGENTGELFF